This T cell receptor beta chain was found in a study of blood T cell repertoires in COVID-19. Study details: PBMCs, B-cell-depleted T cells, or T cells provided the cDNA or gDNA that made up the material.

The protocol was immunoSEQ multiplex PCR, while the TCRdb copy is restricted to in-frame clones and leaves out a portion. The sample lists more than 95,000 clones; around 90% were seen once. This CDR3 has 17 amino acids. Germline-derived CDR1 and CDR2 are MGHRA and YSYEKL. V was pared by 1 base and J by 0 bases, with 3 bases of the junction left unmatched. The sample consisted of peripheral blood. The rearrangement uses TRBV4-1 and TRBJ2-3, with 11 bases identical to TRBD2. The TCR comes from a human donor in a cohort sampled during active COVID-19. The CDR3 protein is CASSQGPSGGSTDTQYF. In DNA, the CDR3 is TGCGCCAGCAGCCAAGGGCCTAGCGGGGGGAGCACAGATACGCAGTATTTT.